Detailed here is one T cell receptor beta chain. The PCR contained 60 Vbeta and 13 Jbeta primers. Produced via immunoSEQ multiplex PCR; TCRdb's table is partial and in-frame only. The sample carries fewer than 120,000 clones, 70% to 90% recorded once. This specimen comes from a study of cytomegalovirus exposure and HLA in healthy donors. The V and J ends lost 3 bases and 4 bases respectively, with 11 bases between them. The CDR3 contains 14 residues. Germline CDR1 SGHAT, CDR2 FQNNGV. The rearrangement joins TRBV11-2 to TRBJ2-3, with D maybe TRBD2 (5 bases). The specimen was PBMCs. This clonotype was sampled from a middle-aged man in good health and CMV-seronegative. CDR3 sequence (DNA): TGTGCCAGCAGCTTCGGAAGCGGCCCAGATACGCAGTATTTT. This encodes CASSFGSGPDTQYF.